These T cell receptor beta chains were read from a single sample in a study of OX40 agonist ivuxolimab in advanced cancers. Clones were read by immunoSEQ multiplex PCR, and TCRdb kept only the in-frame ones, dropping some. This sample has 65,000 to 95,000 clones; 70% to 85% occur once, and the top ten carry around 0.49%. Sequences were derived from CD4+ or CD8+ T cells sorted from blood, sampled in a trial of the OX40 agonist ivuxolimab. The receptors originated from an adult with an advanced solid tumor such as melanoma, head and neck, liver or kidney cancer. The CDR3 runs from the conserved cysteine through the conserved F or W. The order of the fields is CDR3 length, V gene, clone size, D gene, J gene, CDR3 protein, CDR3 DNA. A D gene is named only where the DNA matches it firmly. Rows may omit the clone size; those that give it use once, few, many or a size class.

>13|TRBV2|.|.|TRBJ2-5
CASRANPQETQYF
TGTGCCAGCAGGGCAAACCCACAAGAGACCCAGTACTTC
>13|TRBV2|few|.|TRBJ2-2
CASREINTGELFF
TGTGCCAGCAGGGAGATTAACACCGGGGAGCTGTTTTTT
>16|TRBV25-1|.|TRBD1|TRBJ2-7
CASSAIGTGKGYEQYF
TGTGCCAGCAGTGCCATAGGGACAGGCAAAGGGTACGAGCAGTACTTC
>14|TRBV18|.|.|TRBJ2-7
CASSLESPPYEQYF
TGTGCCAGCTCACTTGAGAGTCCCCCTTACGAGCAGTACTTC
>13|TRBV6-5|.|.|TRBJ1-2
CASSYYMSYGYTF
TGTGCCAGCAGTTACTACATGAGCTATGGCTACACCTTC
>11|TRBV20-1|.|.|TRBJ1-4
CSANHVEKLFF
TGCAGTGCCAATCATGTGGAAAAACTGTTTTTT
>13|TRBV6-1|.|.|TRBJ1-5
CASRQGNDQPQHF
TGTGCCAGCCGTCAGGGAAACGATCAGCCCCAGCATTTT
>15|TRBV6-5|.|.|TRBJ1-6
CASSYEGRHNSPLHF
TGTGCCAGCAGTTACGAGGGAAGACATAATTCACCCCTCCACTTT
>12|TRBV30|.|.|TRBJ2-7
CAWSVSGSEQYF
TGTGCCTGGAGTGTTTCGGGGAGCGAGCAGTACTTC
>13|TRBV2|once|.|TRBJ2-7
CASNPDGNYEQYF
TGTGCCAGCAATCCAGACGGGAACTACGAGCAGTACTTC
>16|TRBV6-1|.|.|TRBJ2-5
CASSGTRGGVMETQYF
TGTGCCAGCAGTGGTACGAGGGGTGGGGTGATGGAGACCCAGTACTTC
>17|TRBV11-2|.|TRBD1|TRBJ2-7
CASSTTAGRTGLYEQYF
TGTGCCAGCAGCACTACCGCCGGCCGGACAGGGCTATACGAGCAGTACTTC
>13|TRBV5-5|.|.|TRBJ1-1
CASSLVLDTEAFF
TGTGCCAGCAGCTTGGTACTGGACACTGAAGCTTTCTTT
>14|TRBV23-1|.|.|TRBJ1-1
CASSQLVVIRSAFF
TGCGCCAGCAGTCAATTAGTGGTGATTAGGTCCGCTTTCTTT
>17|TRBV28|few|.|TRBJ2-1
CASSLALASSSYNEQFF
TGTGCCAGCAGTTTGGCATTGGCTTCTAGCTCCTACAATGAGCAGTTCTTC
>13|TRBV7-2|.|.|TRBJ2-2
CASSPGGTGELFF
TGTGCCAGCAGCCCCGGGGGCACCGGGGAGCTGTTTTTT
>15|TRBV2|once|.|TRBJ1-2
CASILEGGTNYGYTF
TGTGCCAGCATCTTAGAGGGCGGAACTAACTATGGCTACACCTTC
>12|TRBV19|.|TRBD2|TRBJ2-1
CASSPPGGPQFF
TGTGCCAGTAGTCCCCCGGGGGGGCCGCAGTTCTTC
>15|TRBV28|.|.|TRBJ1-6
CASSPSDRHGSPLHF
TGTGCCAGCAGTCCGTCGGACAGACATGGGTCACCCCTCCACTTT
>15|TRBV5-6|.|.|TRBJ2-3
CASSTWGAPTDTQYF
TGTGCCAGCAGCACCTGGGGGGCGCCCACAGATACGCAGTATTTT
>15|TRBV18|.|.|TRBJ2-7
CASSPPGIGASEQYF
TGTGCCAGCTCACCTCCGGGGATTGGGGCGAGCGAGCAGTACTTC
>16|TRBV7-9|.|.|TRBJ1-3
CASSLQGPGSGNTIYF
TGTGCCAGCAGCTTACAGGGGCCCGGCTCTGGAAACACCATATATTTT
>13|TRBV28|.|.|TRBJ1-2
CASSLGGGTGYTF
TGTGCCAGCAGCTTGGGAGGGGGTACCGGCTACACCTTC
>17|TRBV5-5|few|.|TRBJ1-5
CASSLLPSSLSNQPQHF
TGTGCCAGCAGCTTGCTCCCCTCCAGCCTTAGCAATCAGCCCCAGCATTTT
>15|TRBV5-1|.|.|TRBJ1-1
CASSLRAGQNTEAFF
TGCGCCAGCAGCTTGAGGGCAGGCCAGAACACTGAAGCTTTCTTT
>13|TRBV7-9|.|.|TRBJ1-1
CASSLGEGTEAFF
TGTGCCAGCAGCTTGGGCGAAGGCACTGAAGCTTTCTTT
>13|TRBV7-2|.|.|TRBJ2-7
CASSFLRYYEQYF
TGTGCCAGCAGCTTTCTGAGATACTACGAGCAGTACTTC
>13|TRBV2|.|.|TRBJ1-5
CASTVGGPQPQHF
TGTGCCAGCACTGTTGGGGGACCCCAGCCCCAGCATTTT
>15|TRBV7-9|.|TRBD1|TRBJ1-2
CASSLTGVYFSGYTF
TGTGCCAGCAGCTTGACAGGGGTCTATTTCAGTGGCTACACCTTC
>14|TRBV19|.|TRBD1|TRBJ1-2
CASRQGLANYGYTF
TGTGCCAGTAGACAGGGGCTAGCTAACTATGGCTACACCTTC
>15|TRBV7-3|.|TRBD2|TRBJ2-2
CASTLAGGPGGELFF
TGTGCCAGCACCCTAGCGGGAGGGCCCGGCGGGGAGCTGTTTTTT
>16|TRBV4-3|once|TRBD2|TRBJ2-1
CASSQDRQRGYNEQFF
TGCGCCAGCAGCCAAGATCGCCAGCGGGGGTACAATGAGCAGTTCTTC
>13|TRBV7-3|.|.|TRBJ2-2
CASSLRNTGELFF
TGTGCCAGCAGCTTAAGAAACACCGGGGAGCTGTTTTTT
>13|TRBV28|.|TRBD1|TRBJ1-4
CASNRDSNEKLFF
TGTGCCAGCAACCGGGACAGTAATGAAAAACTGTTTTTT
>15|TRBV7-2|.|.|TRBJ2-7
CASSLGDGGLYEQYF
TGTGCCAGCAGCCTTGGCGATGGGGGACTCTACGAGCAGTACTTC
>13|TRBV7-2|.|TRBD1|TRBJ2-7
CASSFDRGYEQYF
TGTGCCAGCAGCTTCGACAGGGGATACGAGCAGTACTTC
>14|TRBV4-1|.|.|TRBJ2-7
CASSQVGGKASQYF
TGCGCCAGCAGCCAAGTGGGAGGTAAAGCGAGCCAGTACTTC
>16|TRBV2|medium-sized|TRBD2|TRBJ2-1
CASRAPGTSTSGEQFF
TGTGCCAGCAGGGCCCCTGGGACTAGCACATCGGGAGAGCAGTTCTTC
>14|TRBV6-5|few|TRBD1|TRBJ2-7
CASSRGTGIYEQYF
TGTGCCAGCAGTCGGGGGACAGGGATTTACGAGCAGTACTTC
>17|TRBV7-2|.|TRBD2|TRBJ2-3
CASSFLRTSGTTDTQYF
TGTGCCAGCAGCTTCCTACGGACTAGCGGTACCACAGATACGCAGTATTTT
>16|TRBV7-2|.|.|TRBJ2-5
CASSPRTGRGQETQYF
TGTGCCAGCAGCCCCCGGACAGGGAGGGGGCAAGAGACCCAGTACTTC
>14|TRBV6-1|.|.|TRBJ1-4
CASSEGGANEKLFF
TGTGCCAGCAGTGAAGGAGGAGCGAATGAAAAACTGTTTTTT
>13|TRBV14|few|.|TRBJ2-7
CASSQDRGREQYF
TGTGCCAGCAGCCAAGATCGAGGGCGCGAGCAGTACTTC